This TCR beta chain was recorded in a study of shared clonotypes between healthy human individuals. CD8 cells classed as naive were CD45RO-negative and positively selected for CCR7, excluding terminally differentiated effector memory CD45RA+ cells. Authors' data handling: Because ImmunoSEQ provided only junction sequences with no quality scores, the filtering differed. Clones were sequenced by immunoSEQ multiplex PCR, and TCRdb holds only the in-frame ones, with some missing. That table gives V, J and clone size, and the DNA gave D and trimming. The sample lists roughly 850,000 clones, approximately 97% occurring once. Germline CDR1 and CDR2: MNHEY and SMNVEV (reference sequence). Trimming shortened V by 5 bases and J by 0 bases, and 20 bases separated the two germline ends. The CDR3 loop spans 18 amino acids.

The V call is TRBV27, the J call TRBJ2-4, with a weak D call TRBD1 (5 bases). The receptor was derived from a man aged 30-40 years in good health. Sequencing used naive CD8+ T cells sorted from blood. The CDR3 loop is CASSTRQKGLLAKNIQYF. In DNA form, the CDR3 reads TGTGCCAGCAGTACACGACAGAAAGGGCTACTAGCCAAAAACATTCAGTACTTC.